This T cell receptor beta chain was captured in a study of T cells in Graves' hyperthyroidism and ophthalmopathy. Background on the study: Peripheral blood was collected at initial diagnosis, before any treatment.

Broader study findings: Median prediction lead before ophthalmopathy onset was 6.5 months with the model. Separating ophthalmopathy from stable hyperthyroidism was achieved by a 13 V-J model.

It was RNA transcripts that yielded the amplified TCR beta CDR3 regions. The primer set for the first-round RT-PCR of the TCR CDR3 was HTBI. TCRdb recomputed calls from the multiplex PCR reads with MiXCR, one row per CDR3 protein. The sample shows approximately 630,000 distinct CDR3 sequences, around 15% of them seen only once. Per the germline V gene, CDR1 is SNHLY and CDR2 is FYNNEI. This CDR3 is 16 amino acids long. V lost 0 bases to trimming and J lost 2 bases, with 11 bases between them. Among the patients, aged 18 to 65, hyperthyroidism was newly diagnosed and had lasted under 2 months. This clonotype was seen repeatedly, ten times or more. The target antigen is unknown.

V and J are TRBV2 and TRBJ1-5; D is perhaps TRBD1 (5 bases). The clonotype was recovered from a woman under 40 with Graves' hyperthyroidism. Input material: blood. The CDR3 sequence: CASSEAGDSRNQPQHF. CDR3 in DNA: TGTGCCAGCAGTGAAGCCGGAGACAGTCGCAATCAGCCCCAGCATTTT.